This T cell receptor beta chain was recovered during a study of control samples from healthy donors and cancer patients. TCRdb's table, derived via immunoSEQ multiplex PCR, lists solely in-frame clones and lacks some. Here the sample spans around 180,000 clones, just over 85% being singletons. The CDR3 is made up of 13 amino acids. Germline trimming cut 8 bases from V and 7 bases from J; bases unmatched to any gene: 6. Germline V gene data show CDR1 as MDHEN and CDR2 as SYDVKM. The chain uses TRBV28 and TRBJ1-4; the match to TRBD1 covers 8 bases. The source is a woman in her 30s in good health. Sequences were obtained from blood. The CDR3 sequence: CASSAGGLEKLFF. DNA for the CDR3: TGTGCCAGCTCCGCAGGGGGCCTTGAAAAACTGTTTTTT.